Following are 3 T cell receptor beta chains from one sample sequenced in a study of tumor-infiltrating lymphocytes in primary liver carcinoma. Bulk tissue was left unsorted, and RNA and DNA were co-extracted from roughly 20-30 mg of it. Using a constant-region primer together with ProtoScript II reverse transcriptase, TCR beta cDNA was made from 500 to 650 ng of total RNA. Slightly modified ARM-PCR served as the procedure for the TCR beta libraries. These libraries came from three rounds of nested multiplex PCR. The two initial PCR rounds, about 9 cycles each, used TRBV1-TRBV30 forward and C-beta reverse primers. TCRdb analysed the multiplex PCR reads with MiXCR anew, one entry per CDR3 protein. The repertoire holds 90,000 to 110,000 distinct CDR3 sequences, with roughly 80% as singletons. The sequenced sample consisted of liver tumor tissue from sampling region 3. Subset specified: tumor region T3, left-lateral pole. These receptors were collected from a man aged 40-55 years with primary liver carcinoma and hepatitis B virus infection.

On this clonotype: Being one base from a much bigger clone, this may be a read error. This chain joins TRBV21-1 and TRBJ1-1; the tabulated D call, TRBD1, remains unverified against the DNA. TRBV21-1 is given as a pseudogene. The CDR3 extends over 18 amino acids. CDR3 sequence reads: CASSKRQDKGAENTEAFF. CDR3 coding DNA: TGTGCCAGCAGCAAACGACAAGACAAGGGGGCCGAGAACACTGAAGCTTTCTTT.

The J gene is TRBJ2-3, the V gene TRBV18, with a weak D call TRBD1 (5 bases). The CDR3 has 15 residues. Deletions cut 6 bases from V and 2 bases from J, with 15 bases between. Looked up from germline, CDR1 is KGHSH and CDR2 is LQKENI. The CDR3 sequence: CASSPIDRPTDTQYF. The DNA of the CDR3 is TGTGCCAGCTCCCCAATCGACAGACCCACAGATACGCAGTATTTT.

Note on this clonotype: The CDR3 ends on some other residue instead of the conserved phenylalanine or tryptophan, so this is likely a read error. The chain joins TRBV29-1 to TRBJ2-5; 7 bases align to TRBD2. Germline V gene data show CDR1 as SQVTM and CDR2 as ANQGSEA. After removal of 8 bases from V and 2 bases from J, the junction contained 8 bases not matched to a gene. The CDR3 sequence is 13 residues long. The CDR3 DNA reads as TGCAGCCTTGTTTCGGGAGGTCAAGAGACCCAGTACATC. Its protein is CSLVSGGQETQYI.